What follows are 5 T cell receptor beta chains derived from one specimen sequenced in a study of response to subunit inactivated influenza vaccine. Via MiXCR, TCRdb re-called the RT-PCR reads, giving one row per CDR3 protein. The sample lists about 500,000 distinct CDR3 sequences; about 15% were seen once. Sequenced material: CD4+ T cells sorted from PBMCs, taken 23 to 25 months after vaccination. The receptors shown here come from a man between 50 and 69 years old who received an inactivated influenza vaccine.

The V and J genes are TRBV4-1 and TRBJ1-1, with unresolved D. The V gene's germline CDR1 is MGHRA and CDR2 YSYEKL. The V end was cut by 1 base, the J end by 0 bases, with 6 bases between. The length of the CDR3 is 14 residues. DNA of the CDR3: TGCGCCAGCAGCCAAGTCTCTGTGAACACTGAAGCTTTCTTT. Translating gives CASSQVSVNTEAFF.

Only a few counts were recorded for this clonotype. This chain joins TRBV4-1 and TRBJ1-1; D may be TRBD1 (5 bases). CDR1 is MGHRA and CDR2 is YSYEKL in the germline V gene. V lost 0 bases and J 5 bases, leaving 13 bases between the germline ends. The CDR3 sequence is 15 residues long. The chain's CDR3 is CASSQELQGGTEAFF. The CDR3, as DNA: TGCGCCAGCAGCCAAGAACTGCAGGGCGGAACTGAAGCTTTCTTT.

This clonotype was recorded many times. The DNA for the CDR3 is TGTGCCAGCAGCGGGAGGACCGATGAGCAGTTCTTC. Its protein product is CASSGRTDEQFF. The V call is TRBV7-9, the J call TRBJ2-1; perhaps TRBD2 as D (6 bases). Germline CDR1 and CDR2: SEHNR and FQNEAQ (reference sequence). The ends were cut back, 5 bases at V and 8 bases at J, with 10 bases in the middle. This CDR3 region has 12 residues.

The chain combines TRBV6-5 with TRBJ1-2; D is uncertain. V was trimmed by 5 bases and J by 4 bases, leaving 8 bases between them. The CDR3 length is 12 residues. Per germline, CDR1 MNHEY and CDR2 SVGAGI. In DNA form, the CDR3 reads TGTGCCAGCAGTCACGCCGCCTATGGCTACACCTTC. Amino acid sequence: CASSHAAYGYTF.

The chain has TRBV20-1 and TRBJ1-2; D not resolved. The V end was cut by 4 bases, the J end by 1 base, with 16 bases between. This CDR3 has 15 residues. The germline gives CDR1 DFQATT, CDR2 SNEGSKA (reference sequence). CDR3 coding DNA: TGCAGTGCTACCCCTAGTGAGGGAAGTAACTATGGCTACACCTTC. Translation: CSATPSEGSNYGYTF.